The 10 T cell receptor beta chains in this list originate from one sample, sequenced in a study of cytomegalovirus exposure and HLA in healthy donors. With 60 Vbeta and 13 Jbeta primers, the PCR was carried out. Sequencing was performed with immunoSEQ multiplex PCR; in TCRdb, only in-frame clones are kept and a portion is missing. Altogether about 100,000 clones are present, roughly 80% being singletons, with the ten largest covering about 6.6%. The source material was PBMCs. The source is a man aged 40-55 years in good health and CMV-seropositive.

This sequence joins TRBV7-9 and TRBJ2-5; the D gene is possibly TRBD1 (5 bases). From germline, CDR1 is SEHNR and CDR2 FQNEAQ (reference sequence). With 2 bases removed from V and 5 bases from J, the gap between germline ends came to 21 bases. The CDR3 is made up of 17 amino acids. As DNA, the CDR3 is TGTGCCAGCAGCTTACGCCCCGGCCAGTTCCACAGGGAGACCCAGTACTTC. Translated, it gives CASSLRPGQFHRETQYF.

This chain connects TRBV10-2 to TRBJ2-7, with 14 bases lining up with TRBD2. V shed 0 bases, J shed 5 bases, and the junction held 6 bases outside the gene matches. Germline V lookup: CDR1 WSHSY, CDR2 SAAADI. The CDR3 runs to 17 residues. The CDR3 DNA follows: TGCGCCAGCAGTGAGTCATGGACTAGCGGGAGGCCAAACGAGCAGTACTTC. Its translation: CASSESWTSGRPNEQYF.

The genes are TRBV2 and TRBJ2-7, with a possible D match to TRBD1 (6 bases). Germline loops: CDR1 SNHLY, CDR2 FYNNEI. The CDR3 is made up of 13 amino acids. Trimming pared 6 bases from V and 5 bases from J, leaving 14 bases between. The CDR3 protein is CASRSPGVDEQYF. Here the CDR3 DNA reads TGTGCCAGCAGGTCCCCAGGGGTTGACGAGCAGTACTTC.

Only a few counts were recorded for this clone. The chain uses TRBV6-5 and TRBJ2-3; no clear D. The CDR3 has 15 residues. Germline-derived CDR1 and CDR2 are MNHEY and SVGAGI. V was shortened by 0 bases and J by 2 bases, with 9 bases between the two germline ends. CDR3 protein: CASSYSTDSTDTQYF. CDR3 sequence (DNA): TGTGCCAGCAGTTACTCGACCGACTCCACAGATACGCAGTATTTT.

This clone was found a few times. This chain joins TRBV5-1 and TRBJ2-7, with 9 bases that match TRBD1. This CDR3 has 16 residues. Trimming took 0 bases from V and 5 from J; bases not matched to a gene: 9. The germline V gene has CDR1 SGHRS and CDR2 YFSETQ. CDR3 DNA: TGCGCCAGCAGCTTGGATTGGGACAGGGTAGCCAACGAGCAGTACTTC. Protein product: CASSLDWDRVANEQYF.

The chain is built from TRBV27 and TRBJ1-5, with D unclear. Germline V gives CDR1 MNHEY, CDR2 SMNVEV (reference sequence). Trimming pared 8 bases from V and 2 bases from J, leaving 16 bases between. This CDR3 spans 15 amino acids. The CDR3 bases are TGTGCCAGCCGAGATCTTGGGGAGGGCAATCAGCCCCAGCATTTT. Translation gives CASRDLGEGNQPQHF.

The rearrangement joins TRBV19 to TRBJ2-7; 8 bases align to TRBD1. The CDR3 is 15 residues long. Germline assignment: CDR1 LNHDA and CDR2 SQIVND (reference sequence). The trim removed 3 bases at V and 2 bases at J, leaving 6 bases unmatched. CDR3 residues: CASSIEQGATYEQYF. The CDR3, as DNA: TGTGCCAGTAGTATCGAGCAGGGGGCTACCTACGAGCAGTACTTC. Complete variable domain (other parts from reference TRBV19 and TRBJ2-7): DGGITQSPKYLFRKEGQNVTLSCEQNLNHDAMYWYRQDPGQGLRLIYYSQIVNDFQKGDIAEGYSVSREKKESFPLTVTSAQKNPTAFYLCASSIEQGATYEQYFGPGTRLTVT.

The rearrangement uses TRBV14 and TRBJ2-5; 12 bases fit TRBD2. This CDR3 is built from 18 residues. Germline CDR1 is SGHDN and CDR2 is FVKESK. Unmatched junction bases numbered 10, after V lost 4 bases and J lost 1 base. The CDR3 nucleotides are TGTGCCAGCAGCCCCAGACTAGCGGGAGCAGGTGTCCAAGAGACCCAGTACTTC. As protein: CASSPRLAGAGVQETQYF.

The J gene is TRBJ2-1, the V gene TRBV28; 9 positions match TRBD2. V lost 5 bases to trimming and J lost 12 bases; unmatched junction nucleotides: 11. This CDR3 has 14 amino acids. Germline values: CDR1 MDHEN, CDR2 SYDVKM. CDR3 bases: TGTGCCAGCAGTGCCGGCCAAGCGGGAGGTAGGCAGTTCTTC. It is translated as CASSAGQAGGRQFF.

V and J are TRBV7-6 and TRBJ2-1, with D perhaps matching TRBD1 (6 bases). V was shortened by 0 bases and J by 10 bases, with 10 bases between the two germline ends. CDR3 length: 13 amino acids. Looked up from germline, CDR1 is SGHVS and CDR2 is FNYEAQ. CDR3 protein: CASSLAQDSEQFF. The CDR3 DNA follows: TGTGCCAGCAGCTTAGCACAGGACAGCGAGCAGTTCTTC.